A single sample is the source of the 23 T cell receptor beta chains below, sequenced in a study of blood T cells in healthy people across ages (dated by TCRdb to between 2015 and 2017). Libraries came from 5' RACE. The sequencing machine was an Illumina HiSeq 2500. The second PCR ran for about 6 to 11 cycles and used a J-beta primer mix along with a sample-barcoded 5' primer. Clones were called with MiXCR by TCRdb after fastp trimmed the public reads at Q25, and only in-frame beta chains were retained. Rows with a matching CDR3 protein are joined into one entry that keeps the most common DNA and genes. Present in this sample are more than 700,000 distinct CDR3 sequences, 46% of which were seen just once. The ten largest clones represent around 18% of the sample. The sequenced material came from blood. These receptors originate from a man older than 75 in good health.

In its sample, this clonotype was seen a few times. The genes are TRBV28 and TRBJ2-1; D possibly corresponds to TRBD1 (7 bases). This CDR3 has 16 residues. Germline lookup yields CDR1 MDHEN and CDR2 SYDVKM. V shed 3 bases and J shed 1 base, with 13 bases lying between them. CDR3 DNA: TGTGCCAGCAGTTTCGGCCAGGGGGGATCCTACAATGAGCAGTTCTTC. It yields the protein CASSFGQGGSYNEQFF.

This clonotype was observed a few times. V usage is TRBV25-1 and J usage is TRBJ1-3; 8 nucleotides match TRBD1. The germline V gene has CDR1 MGHDK and CDR2 SYGVNS. The V segment lost 6 bases and the J segment 4 bases; nucleotides outside the gene matches: 5. The CDR3 contains 14 residues. The CDR3 reads CASSGQGYGNTIYF. CDR3 nucleotide sequence: TGTGCCAGCAGCGGACAGGGTTACGGAAACACCATATATTTT.

V gene TRBV6-5 combines with J gene TRBJ2-1, with TRBD1 matching over 7 bases. The CDR3 extends over 15 amino acids. Trimming cost V 0 bases and J 6 bases; bases outside gene matches: 5. Looked up from germline, CDR1 is MNHEY and CDR2 is SVGAGI. CDR3 DNA sequence: TGTGCCAGCAGTTACTCGGGACAGCTGGGCAATGAGCAGTTCTTC. Translating gives CASSYSGQLGNEQFF.

This clonotype turned up a few times. The chain couples TRBV20-1 to TRBJ1-5, with D possibly TRBD1 on 5 matching bases. Germline values: CDR1 DFQATT, CDR2 SNEGSKA (reference sequence). The CDR3 contains 14 residues. V was shortened by 4 bases and J by 1 base, with 11 bases between the two germline ends. The CDR3 nucleotides read TGCAGTGCTACCCTGGGGACCAGCAATCAGCCCCAGCATTTT. Translated, it gives CSATLGTSNQPQHF.

This clonotype was observed a single time. The chain is built from TRBV7-9 and TRBJ1-4; 7 nucleotides line up with TRBD1. From germline, CDR1 is SEHNR and CDR2 FQNEAQ (reference sequence). J gave up 8 bases and V 1 base, and 7 bases lay outside the gene matches. The CDR3 is 15 residues long. CDR3 in amino acids: CASSLGMDRNEKLFF. CDR3 nucleotides: TGTGCCAGCAGCTTAGGGATGGACAGGAACGAAAAACTGTTTTTT.

This chain uses TRBV28 with TRBJ2-7; perhaps D is TRBD1 or TRBD2 (5 bases each). The J call is in doubt because the DNA end fits TRBJ2-4 better. The CDR3 is 12 amino acids. Germline V CDR1 and CDR2: MDHEN, SYDVKM. The DNA for the CDR3 is TGTGCCAGCACAGGGAGTATTGGCATTCAGTACTTC. Translation: CASTGSIGIQYF.

On this clonotype: A junction end diverges from the germline sequence, so it may reflect a read error. The CDR3 nucleotides read TGTGCTAGTGTTTTGGGGGTTCCAGATACGCAGTATTTT. The encoded protein is CASVLGVPDTQYF. The chain has TRBV12-5 and TRBJ2-3; D tentatively reads TRBD1 or TRBD2 (5 bases each). The CDR3 loop spans 13 amino acids. Germline V gene data show CDR1 as LGHNT and CDR2 as FRNRAP.

The gene calls are TRBV5-1 and TRBJ1-5; the D is unclear. Trimming took 10 bases from V and 2 from J, leaving 19 bases between them. Germline V gives CDR1 SGHRS, CDR2 YFSETQ. The CDR3 is made up of 15 amino acids. The CDR3 DNA sequence: TGCGCCGAGCAAGTGGCACCGGCGGGCAATCAGCCCCAGCATTTT. Protein product: CAEQVAPAGNQPQHF.

This chain links TRBV21-1 with TRBJ2-4; TRBD2, the table's D call, lacks a check against the DNA. The J call may be incorrect, as the DNA end agrees better with TRBJ2-7. TRBV21-1 is described as a pseudogene. The CDR3 extends over 19 amino acids. The CDR3 DNA sequence: TGTGCCAGCAGCAAAGTTATAAGGACTAGGGTGCCCTTACGCTACGAGCAGTACTTC. This sequence encodes CASSKVIRTRVPLRYEQYF.

The chain uses TRBV29-1 and TRBJ2-7; the D is unclear. The length of the CDR3 is 13 residues. CDR1 is SQVTM and CDR2 is ANQGSEA in the germline V gene. For the CDR3, the DNA is TGCAGTACCCAGATTGAGAGCTCCTACGAGCAGTACTTC. Its translation is CSTQIESSYEQYF.

The genes are TRBV5-1 and TRBJ2-1, with 9 nucleotides matching TRBD2. Germline values: CDR1 SGHRS, CDR2 YFSETQ. The length of the CDR3 is 14 residues. Unmatched junction bases numbered 2, after V lost 4 bases and J lost 3 bases. The CDR3 sequence: CASSNSGSYNEQFF. The CDR3 DNA reads TGCGCCAGCAGCAATAGCGGGAGCTACAATGAGCAGTTCTTC.

CDR3 in amino acids: CASSVDNRNEQFF. The CDR3 bases are TGTGCCAGCAGCGTAGATAACAGGAATGAGCAGTTCTTC. V is TRBV9 and J is TRBJ2-1; tentatively, D is TRBD1 (5 bases). V shed 0 bases and J shed 7 bases, with 8 bases lying between them. The V gene's germline CDR1 is SGDLS and CDR2 YYNGEE. The CDR3 loop spans 13 amino acids.

This clonotype turned up a few times. The chain has TRBV5-1 and TRBJ2-3; 8 bases align to TRBD2. Germline CDR1 and CDR2: SGHRS and YFSETQ. Trimming removed 0 bases from V and 2 bases from J; junction bases left unmatched: 11. This CDR3 has 18 amino acids. The CDR3 protein is CASSLGAGGLRHTDTQYF. CDR3 bases: TGCGCCAGCAGCTTGGGCGCGGGAGGACTTAGACACACAGATACGCAGTATTTT.

This clonotype came up many times. This chain joins TRBV7-9 and TRBJ2-3, with D possibly being TRBD1 or TRBD2 (6 bases each). Trimming removed 2 bases from V and 6 bases from J, with 15 bases in between. This CDR3 is built from 15 residues. The germline V gene has CDR1 SEHNR and CDR2 FQNEAQ (reference sequence). The CDR3 DNA follows: TGTGCCAGCAGCTTATATGGGGGGCCGGCGGATACGCAGTATTTT. Translation: CASSLYGGPADTQYF. The variable domain in full, with the rest retrieved from reference TRBV7-9 and TRBJ2-3, is DTGVSQNPRHKITKRGQNVTFRCDPISEHNRLYWYRQTLGQGPEFLTYFQNEAQLEKSRLLSDRFSAERPKGSFSTLEIQRTEQGDSAMYLCASSLYGGPADTQYFGPGTRLTVL.

The genes are TRBV29-1 and TRBJ2-5, with a weak D call TRBD1 (5 bases). The CDR3 is 13 amino acids. Trimming cost V 3 bases and J 4 bases, with 12 bases left between them. Germline V gives CDR1 SQVTM, CDR2 ANQGSEA. The CDR3 region is CSVDPGWRETQYF. Written as DNA, the CDR3 is TGCAGCGTTGATCCAGGGTGGAGAGAGACCCAGTACTTC.

This clonotype was recorded a few times. The chain couples TRBV5-1 to TRBJ2-1, with 10 bases that match TRBD2. The CDR3 is 16 residues long. Germline V gene sequence: CDR1 SGHRS, CDR2 YFSETQ. V lost 2 bases to trimming and J lost 9 bases; unmatched junction nucleotides: 11. This CDR3 reads CASSLPPSGGTGEQFF. In nucleotides, the CDR3 is TGCGCCAGCAGCTTACCTCCTAGCGGGGGAACCGGTGAGCAGTTCTTC.

This clonotype was seen a few times. The chain links TRBV5-1 to TRBJ2-5, with D unresolved. Germline values: CDR1 SGHRS, CDR2 YFSETQ. This CDR3 contains 13 residues. Trimming pared 1 base from V and 5 bases from J, leaving 9 bases between. The chain's CDR3 is CASSLIPRETQYF. Written as DNA, the CDR3 is TGCGCCAGCAGCTTGATTCCGAGGGAGACCCAGTACTTC.

V is TRBV3-1 and J is TRBJ2-1, with 10 bases fitting TRBD2. V lost 4 bases to trimming and J lost 8 bases; unmatched junction nucleotides: 17. The CDR3 totals 18 residues. Germline V lookup: CDR1 LGHDT, CDR2 YNNKEL (reference sequence). The CDR3 sequence: CASSRRPPLPGTSDEQFF. CDR3 in DNA: TGTGCCAGCAGCCGACGCCCCCCACTCCCCGGGACTAGCGATGAGCAGTTCTTC.

This clonotype was picked up many times. The V and J genes are TRBV29-1 and TRBJ2-7; 9 bases align to TRBD2. Germline V gene lookup returns CDR1 SQVTM and CDR2 ANQGSEA. V lost 4 bases to trimming and J lost 1 base; unmatched junction nucleotides: 2. There are 13 residues in the CDR3. The CDR3 spells CSVAAGGSYEQYF. For the CDR3, the DNA is TGCAGCGTTGCGGCGGGAGGGTCCTACGAGCAGTACTTC.

Points on this clonotype: Given a much more abundant clone one base away, this may be a read error. The CDR3 nucleotides read TGCAGTGCCAACCAGCGGGGTGAGCAGTATTTT. Residues: CSANQRGEQYF. The gene calls are TRBV20-1 and TRBJ2-3; 7 nucleotides match TRBD2. The V segment lost 6 bases and the J segment 11 bases; nucleotides outside the gene matches: 8. Germline V CDR1 and CDR2: DFQATT, SNEGSKA (reference sequence). The CDR3 runs 11 residues.

The V gene is TRBV4-2, the J gene TRBJ1-1; TRBD1 aligns across 7 bases. This CDR3 spans 16 amino acids. V trimming: 2 bases; J trimming: 1 base; junction bases outside the gene matches: 7. Per the germline V gene, CDR1 is LGHNA and CDR2 is YNFKEQ. The CDR3 nucleotides are TGTGCCAGCAGCCAACCGTTTGAGGGGGCGAACACTGAAGCTTTCTTT. Translating it yields CASSQPFEGANTEAFF.

The J gene is TRBJ1-1, the V gene TRBV21-1. TRBV21-1 is given as a pseudogene. CDR3 length: 16 residues. The CDR3 region has the DNA TGTGCCAGCAGCATCCCTAGGGAGCAGTTGAACACTGAAGCTTTCTTT. As protein: CASSIPREQLNTEAFF.

The rearrangement links TRBV29-1 to TRBJ2-5, with TRBD1 as a possible D gene (5 bases). The DNA matches TRBJ2-7 better at its end, which makes the J call doubtful. The CDR3 covers 12 residues. Germline CDR1 reads SQVTM; CDR2 reads ANQGSEA. CDR3 loop: CSVEQGTHEQYF. The DNA of the CDR3 is TGCAGCGTTGAGCAGGGAACCCACGAGCAGTACTTC.